These 9 T cell receptor beta chains were all obtained from the same sample, sequenced in a study of T cell changes during pregnancy in multiple sclerosis. Sequenced by immunoSEQ multiplex PCR; TCRdb stores in-frame clones only, minus some. This sample has 75,000 to 100,000 clones, with 75% to 95% found just once. Here the sequenced sample was peripheral blood, taken after pregnancy. These receptors were taken from a female donor in good health, enrolled as a control in a pregnancy study.

The J gene is TRBJ1-1, the V gene TRBV2, with D perhaps TRBD1 (6 bases). The CDR3 contains 14 residues. Germline V gives CDR1 SNHLY, CDR2 FYNNEI. V was shortened by 6 bases and J by 3 bases, with 14 bases between the two germline ends. The CDR3 coding sequence is TGTGCCAGCAGCGGAGGGGGGGCGTACACTGAAGCTTTCTTT. It codes for CASSGGGAYTEAFF. The full variable domain, rest sourced from reference TRBV2 and TRBJ1-1, is EPEVTQTPSHQVTQMGQEVILRCVPISNHLYFYWYRQILGQKVEFLVSFYNNEISEKSEIFDDQFSVERPDGSNFTLKIRSTKLEDSAMYFCASSGGGAYTEAFFGQGTRLTVV.

This chain joins TRBV7-9 and TRBJ1-1, with 8 positions matching TRBD1. CDR3 length equals 15 residues. CDR1 and CDR2 from the germline V gene are SEHNR and FQNEAQ (reference sequence). J gave up 1 base and V 3 bases, and 4 bases lay outside the gene matches. The CDR3 here is CASSFETGGNTEAFF. The CDR3 nucleotides are TGTGCCAGCAGCTTTGAAACAGGGGGGAACACTGAAGCTTTCTTT.

The rearrangement joins TRBV7-3 to TRBJ2-1; maybe TRBD1 (5 bases). CDR1 SGHTA and CDR2 FQGTGA come from the germline V gene. The CDR3 extends over 15 amino acids. The V end was cut by 2 bases, the J end by 12 bases, with 20 bases between. Written as DNA, the CDR3 is TGTGCCAGCAGCTTATTGAAGGACACATGGAGCCCGCAGTTCTTC. The encoded protein is CASSLLKDTWSPQFF.

V and J are TRBV9 and TRBJ2-5, with D possibly matching TRBD1 (5 bases). Between the trimmed V and J ends, which lost 0 bases and 3 bases, there was a span of 9 bases. CDR1 is SGDLS and CDR2 is YYNGEE in the germline V gene. This CDR3 contains 14 residues. CDR3 bases: TGTGCCAGCAGCGTAGGGTTCAGGGAAGAGACCCAGTACTTC. It yields the protein CASSVGFREETQYF.

The chain links TRBV6-4 to TRBJ2-3; 11 bases are shared with TRBD2. Germline V gene lookup returns CDR1 MRHNA and CDR2 SNTAGT. V shed 3 bases and J 5 bases; nucleotides not matched to a gene: 4. The CDR3 runs to 15 residues. As DNA, the CDR3 is TGTGCCAGCAGTGAACTAGCGGGGGAAGGAGATACGCAGTATTTT. This translates into CASSELAGEGDTQYF.

The J gene is TRBJ2-3, the V gene TRBV5-5; TRBD1 matches at 7 bases. Unmatched junction bases numbered 5, after V lost 3 bases and J lost 4 bases. CDR3 size: 14 residues. CDR1 SGHKS and CDR2 YYEKEE come from the germline V gene (reference sequence). The CDR3 loop reads CASSSGQGADTQYF. CDR3 sequence (DNA): TGTGCCAGCAGCTCAGGGCAGGGGGCAGATACGCAGTATTTT.

The J gene is TRBJ1-6, the V gene TRBV6-1; D call uncertain. The CDR3 has 14 amino acids. Trimming left V 7 bases short and J 3 bases short, with 10 bases between. CDR1 MNHNS and CDR2 SASEGT come from the germline V gene. The CDR3 region has the DNA TGTGCCAGCAAGTCGGAGGTCTATAATTCACCCCTCCACTTT. Amino acid sequence: CASKSEVYNSPLHF.

The rearrangement joins TRBV28 to TRBJ1-1; the D is unclear. The CDR3 loop spans 11 amino acids. CDR1 is MDHEN, CDR2 SYDVKM, per germline. Between the trimmed V and J ends, which lost 6 bases and 10 bases, there was a span of 12 bases. The CDR3 is CASSLRSRAFF. The CDR3 coding sequence is TGTGCCAGCAGCCTAAGGAGCCGAGCTTTCTTT. Filled out from reference TRBV28 and TRBJ1-1, the complete variable domain reads DVKVTQSSRYLVKRTGEKVFLECVQDMDHENMFWYRQDPGLGLRLIYFSYDVKMKEKGDIPEGYSVSREKKERFSLILESASTNQTSMYLCASSLRSRAFFGQGTRLTVV.

This rearrangement joins TRBV30 to TRBJ2-4, with 7 bases lining up with TRBD2. This CDR3 contains 15 residues. Germline CDR1 and CDR2: GTSNPN and SVGIG (reference sequence). With V trimmed by 4 bases and J by 5 bases, 11 bases remained unmatched. CDR3 coding DNA: TGTGCCTGGAATTGGGGGGGTAGGAAGGAAAACATTCAGTACTTC. The encoded protein is CAWNWGGRKENIQYF.